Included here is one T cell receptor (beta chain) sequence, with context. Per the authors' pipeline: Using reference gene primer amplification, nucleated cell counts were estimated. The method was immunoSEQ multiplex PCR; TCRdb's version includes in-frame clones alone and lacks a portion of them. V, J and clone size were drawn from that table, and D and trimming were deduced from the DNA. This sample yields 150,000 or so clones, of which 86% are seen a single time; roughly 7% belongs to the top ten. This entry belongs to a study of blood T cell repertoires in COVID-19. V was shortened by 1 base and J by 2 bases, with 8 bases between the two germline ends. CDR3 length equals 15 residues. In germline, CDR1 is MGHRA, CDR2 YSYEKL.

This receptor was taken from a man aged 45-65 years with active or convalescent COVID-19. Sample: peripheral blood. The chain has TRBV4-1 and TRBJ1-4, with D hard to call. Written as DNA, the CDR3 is TGCGCCAGCAGCCAAGGACACCGCACTAATGAAAAACTGTTTTTT. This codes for CASSQGHRTNEKLFF.